This T cell receptor beta chain was sequenced for a study of blood T cell repertoires in COVID-19. Study information: Material from acute and convalescent COVID-19 was sourced from the United States, Italy and Spain. T cells, B-cell-depleted T cells, or PBMCs supplied cDNA or gDNA.

Original processing methods: Nucleated cell number was recorded as an estimate derived from reference gene primer amplification. The assay was immunoSEQ multiplex PCR, and TCRdb's table has in-frame clones only and misses some. D and trimming were read from the DNA, whereas the V and J calls and clone size are those reported in that table. The sample includes 150,000 to 200,000 clones, less than 80% of them seen just once. Trimming left V 4 bases short and J 0 bases short, with 8 bases between. CDR3 length: 14 amino acids. CDR1 and CDR2 from the germline V gene are SGDLS and YYNGEE. Sequenced sample: peripheral blood. The V gene is TRBV9, the J gene TRBJ1-3; no firm D call. The receptor was derived from a man aged 45 to 65 who had recovered from COVID-19. The CDR3 DNA is TGTGCCAGCAGCCCAGGTTACTCTGGAAACACCATATATTTT. Translation gives CASSPGYSGNTIYF.